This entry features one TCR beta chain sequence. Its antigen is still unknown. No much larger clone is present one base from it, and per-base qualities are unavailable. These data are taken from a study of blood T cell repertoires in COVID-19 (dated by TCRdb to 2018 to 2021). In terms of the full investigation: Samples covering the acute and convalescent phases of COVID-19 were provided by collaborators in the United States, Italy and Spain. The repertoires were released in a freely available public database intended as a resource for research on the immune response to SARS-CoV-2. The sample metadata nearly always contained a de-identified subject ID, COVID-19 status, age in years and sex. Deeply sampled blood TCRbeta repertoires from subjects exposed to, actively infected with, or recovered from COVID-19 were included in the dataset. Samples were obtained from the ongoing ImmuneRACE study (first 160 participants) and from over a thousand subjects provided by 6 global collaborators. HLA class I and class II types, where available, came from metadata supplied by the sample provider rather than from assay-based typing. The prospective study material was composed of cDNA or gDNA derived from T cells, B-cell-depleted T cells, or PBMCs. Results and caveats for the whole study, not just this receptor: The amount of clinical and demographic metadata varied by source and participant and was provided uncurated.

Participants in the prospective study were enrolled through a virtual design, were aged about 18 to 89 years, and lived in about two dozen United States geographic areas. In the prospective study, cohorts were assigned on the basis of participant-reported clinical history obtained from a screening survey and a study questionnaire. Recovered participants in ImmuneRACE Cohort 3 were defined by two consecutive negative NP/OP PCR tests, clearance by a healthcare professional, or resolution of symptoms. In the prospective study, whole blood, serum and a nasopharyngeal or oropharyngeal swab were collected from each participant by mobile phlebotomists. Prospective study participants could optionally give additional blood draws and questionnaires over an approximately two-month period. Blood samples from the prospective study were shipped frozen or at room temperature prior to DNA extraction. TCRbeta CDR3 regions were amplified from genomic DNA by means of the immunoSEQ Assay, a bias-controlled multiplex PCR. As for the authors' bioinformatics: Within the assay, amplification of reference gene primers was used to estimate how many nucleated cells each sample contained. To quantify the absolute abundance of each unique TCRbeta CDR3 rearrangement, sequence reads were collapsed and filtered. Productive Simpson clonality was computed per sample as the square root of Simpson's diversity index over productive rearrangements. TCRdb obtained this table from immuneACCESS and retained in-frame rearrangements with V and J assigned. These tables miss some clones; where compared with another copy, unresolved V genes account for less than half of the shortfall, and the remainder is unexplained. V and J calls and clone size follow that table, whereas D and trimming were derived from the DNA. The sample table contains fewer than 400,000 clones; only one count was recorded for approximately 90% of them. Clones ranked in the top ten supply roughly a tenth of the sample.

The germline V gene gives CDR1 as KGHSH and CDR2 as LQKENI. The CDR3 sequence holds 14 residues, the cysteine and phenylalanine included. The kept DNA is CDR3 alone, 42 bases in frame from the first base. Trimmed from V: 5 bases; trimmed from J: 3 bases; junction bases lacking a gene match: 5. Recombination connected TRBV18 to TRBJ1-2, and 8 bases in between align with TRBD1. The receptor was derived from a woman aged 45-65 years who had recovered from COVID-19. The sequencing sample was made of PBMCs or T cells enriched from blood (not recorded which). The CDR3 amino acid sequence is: CASSKTGEDYGYTF. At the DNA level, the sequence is TGTGCCAGCTCAAAGACAGGGGAAGACTATGGCTACACCTTC. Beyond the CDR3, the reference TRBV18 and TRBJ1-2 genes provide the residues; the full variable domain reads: NAGVMQNPRHLVRRRGQEARLRCSPMKGHSHVYWYRQLPEEGLKFMVYLQKENIIDESGMPKERFSAEFPKEGPSILRIQQVVRGDSAAYFCASSKTGEDYGYTFGSGTRLTVV.